These 27 T cell receptor beta chains came from one sample sequenced in a study of T cell clonality in common variable immunodeficiency. The data were produced by immunoSEQ multiplex PCR, yet TCRdb's version contains in-frame clones alone and is incomplete. The record shows some 38,000 clones for this sample, with no singletons present. Sequencing input: peripheral blood mononuclear cells. Receptors originate from a person aged 18 to 70 in good health.

This clone was seen at least ten times. The read terminates 3 residues ahead of where the CDR3 ends, so the germline J gene completes it. J is TRBJ2-3 and V is TRBV18, with 8 bases that match TRBD2. This CDR3 is 17 amino acids long. Unmatched junction bases numbered 10, after V lost 3 bases and J lost 2 bases. Germline V lookup: CDR1 KGHSH, CDR2 LQKENI. CDR3 DNA (partial): TGTGCCAGCTCACCTTTCCTAGCGGGCACTGACACAGATACG. Its translation is CASSPFLAGTDTDT. The CDR3 in full is CASSPFLAGTDTDTQYF.

This clone was counted ten times or more. This CDR3 is CSAPWDRSYNEQFF. Incomplete CDR3 DNA: TGCAGTGCCCCGTGGGACAGAAGCTACAATGAG. This sequence joins TRBV20-1 and TRBJ2-1; 7 bases line up with TRBD1. The sequenced fragment ends 3 residues before the CDR3 boundary, so the rest is inferred from the germline J gene. Germline V lookup: CDR1 DFQATT, CDR2 SNEGSKA (reference sequence). The ends lost 6 bases at V and 3 bases at J; junction bases unmatched: 8. The CDR3 is made up of 14 amino acids.

This clone was counted ten times or more. The CDR3 extends 3 residues past the end of the read, so its final part is completed from the germline J gene. The chain uses TRBV5-1 and TRBJ2-1, with 9 positions matching TRBD1. The CDR3 is 14 residues long. Trimming took 3 bases from V and 7 from J; bases not matched to a gene: 5. Looked up from germline, CDR1 is SGHRS and CDR2 is YFSETQ. The chain's CDR3 is CASSWGQGGNEQFF. The sequenced CDR3 bases are TGCGCCAGCAGCTGGGGACAGGGAGGAAATGAG.

In its sample, this clone was seen many times. The read stops 3 residues short of the end of the CDR3; the missing end is completed from the germline J gene. The chain is built from TRBV9 and TRBJ2-7; TRBD2 aligns across 7 bases. The CDR3 consists of 16 residues. After removal of 0 bases from V and 2 bases from J, the junction contained 8 bases not matched to a gene. CDR1 is SGDLS, CDR2 YYNGEE, per germline. The CDR3 bases that were read are TGTGCCAGCAGCGTAGTTTTAGCGGGTTATACCTACGAG. Translation gives CASSVVLAGYTYE. The full CDR3 protein reads CASSVVLAGYTYEQYF. Full variable domain (missing parts from reference TRBV9 and TRBJ2-7): DSGVTQTPKHLITATGQRVTLRCSPRSGDLSVYWYQQSLDQGLQFLIQYYNGEERAKGNILERFSAQQFPDLHSELNLSSLELGDSALYFCASSVVLAGYTYEQYFGPGTRLTVT.

This clone was found many times. Read data end 3 residues before the CDR3 end; the end is taken from the germline J gene. This rearrangement joins TRBV30 to TRBJ1-3; 7 bases fit TRBD1. J gave up 2 bases and V 2 bases, and 6 bases lay outside the gene matches. The CDR3 loop spans 15 amino acids. Germline V lookup: CDR1 GTSNPN, CDR2 SVGIG (reference sequence). The sequenced part of the CDR3 DNA is TGTGCCTGGAGTTTAGGGACAGCCGCTGGAAACACC. It codes for CAWSLGTAAGNT. The complete CDR3 protein is CAWSLGTAAGNTIYF.

This clone was detected a few times. The CDR3 end lies 3 residues beyond the end of the read and is filled in from the germline J gene. The rearrangement uses TRBV6-1 and TRBJ2-4; 10 bases match TRBD1. Germline CDR1 is MNHNS and CDR2 is SASEGT. This CDR3 is built from 14 residues. This chain's CDR3 is CASSEGQGADGQYF. The sequenced part of the CDR3 DNA is TGTGCCAGCAGTGAAGGACAGGGGGCGGATGGT.

This clone has ten or more counts. The read comes to an end 3 residues before the CDR3 does, leaving the germline J gene to fill in the end. The chain combines TRBV18 with TRBJ2-3; D perhaps matches TRBD1 (6 bases). Germline assignment: CDR1 KGHSH and CDR2 LQKENI. Trimming took 4 bases from V and 1 from J, leaving 12 bases between them. CDR3 length: 15 residues. This CDR3 is CASSQQGSGTDTQYF. CDR3 bases read: TGTGCCAGCTCACAGCAGGGGTCGGGCACAGATACG.

This clone appeared many times. The sequence runs out 3 residues before the end of the CDR3; the remainder is reconstructed from the germline J gene. The chain joins TRBV10-1 to TRBJ2-5; 13 positions agree with TRBD2. The CDR3 extends over 16 amino acids. V lost 6 bases to trimming and J lost 4 bases; unmatched junction nucleotides: 8. Germline loops: CDR1 WNHNN, CDR2 SYGVQD (reference sequence). CDR3 DNA, as far as it was read: TGCGCCAGCAGCGAAGTTGGACTAGCGGGAGCAGAGACC. This codes for CASSEVGLAGAET. The CDR3 in full is CASSEVGLAGAETQYF.

There are many counts of this clone. The read terminates 3 residues before the CDR3 end, so the remaining end is supplied by the germline J gene. The rearrangement uses TRBV20-1 and TRBJ2-4, with D possibly TRBD1 on 7 matching bases. CDR1 and CDR2 from the germline V gene are DFQATT and SNEGSKA (reference sequence). The CDR3 totals 17 residues. V gave up 0 bases and J gave up 0 bases, with 15 bases separating them. CDR3 in amino acids: CSARDSGRTGAKNIQYF. Partial CDR3 DNA: TGCAGTGCTAGAGATTCGGGGAGGACAGGAGCCAAAAACATT.

This clone was counted at least ten times. With the read ending 3 residues before the CDR3 end, the germline J gene is used to fill in that end. This chain links TRBV5-1 with TRBJ2-2; tentative D call: TRBD2 (6 bases). CDR3 length equals 15 residues. Germline-derived CDR1 and CDR2 are SGHRS and YFSETQ. The germline V and J ends were trimmed by 6 bases and 2 bases, with 14 bases remaining between them. The sequenced part of the CDR3 DNA is TGCGCCAGCAAGGAACTTAGCGGTAACACCGGGGAG. Encoded protein: CASKELSGNTGE. The entire CDR3 reads CASKELSGNTGELFF.

The sample holds many counts of this clone. The CDR3 end lies 3 residues beyond the end of the read and is filled in from the germline J gene. The rearrangement joins TRBV9 to TRBJ2-5; the D gene is possibly TRBD1 (6 bases). V shed 0 bases and J shed 1 base, with 10 bases lying between them. The CDR3 contains 15 residues. Germline CDR1 and CDR2: SGDLS and YYNGEE. CDR3 bases read: TGTGCCAGCAGCGTAGCGGGACAAACCCAAGAGACC. Its protein product is CASSVAGQTQET. The whole CDR3 sequence reads CASSVAGQTQETQYF.

This clone was detected ten times or more. The CDR3 end lies 3 residues beyond the end of the read and is filled in from the germline J gene. This rearrangement joins TRBV5-1 to TRBJ2-1; D gene uncertain. CDR3 size: 17 residues. The ends were cut back, 4 bases at V and 8 bases at J, with 25 bases in the middle. Looked up from germline, CDR1 is SGHRS and CDR2 is YFSETQ. CDR3 amino acids: CASSIGHPLSFRDEQFF. The DNA read from the CDR3 is TGCGCCAGCAGCATCGGCCACCCTCTCTCCTTTAGGGATGAG. The full variable domain, completed using reference TRBV5-1 and TRBJ2-1, is KAGVTQTPRYLIKTRGQQVTLSCSPISGHRSVSWYQQTPGQGLQFLFEYFSETQRNKGNFPGRFSGRQFSNSRSEMNVSTLELGDSALYLCASSIGHPLSFRDEQFFGPGTRLTVL.

This clone was detected ten times or more. The read terminates 3 residues ahead of where the CDR3 ends, so the germline J gene completes it. The chain combines TRBV4-1 with TRBJ2-7; D is unresolved. Germline CDR1 and CDR2: MGHRA and YSYEKL. V was cut by 4 bases and J by 2 bases, with 6 bases left in between. The CDR3 covers 12 residues. CDR3 loop: CASSPFPYEQYF. The sequenced CDR3 bases are TGCGCCAGCAGCCCTTTCCCCTACGAG.

This clone has a count of ten or more. CDR3: CASSLGGTSADTQYF. The DNA read from the CDR3 is TGTGCCAGCAGCTTAGGCGGGACTAGCGCAGATACG. The rearrangement joins TRBV7-2 to TRBJ2-3; 10 positions agree with TRBD2. The CDR3 is cut off 3 residues early in the read; its end comes from the germline J gene. J gave up 4 bases and V 1 base, and 2 bases lay outside the gene matches. Germline CDR1 and CDR2: SGHTA and FQGNSA. The CDR3 has 15 residues.

This clone has a count of ten or more. Read sequence stops 3 residues before the CDR3 end, and the germline J gene provides the missing end. The chain couples TRBV5-1 to TRBJ2-1; the match to TRBD2 covers 7 bases. This CDR3 spans 16 amino acids. With V trimmed by 4 bases and J by 1 base, 8 bases remained unmatched. The V gene's germline CDR1 is SGHRS and CDR2 YFSETQ. The sequenced part of the CDR3 DNA is TGCGCCAGCAGCCATACCTGGCGGGAGTCCTACAATGAG. This translates into CASSHTWRESYNE. From start to end, the CDR3 is CASSHTWRESYNEQFF.

A few counts support this clone. The junction departs from the called germline gene at one end, perhaps through a read error. The read is 3 residues too short to cover the CDR3 end, so that end is filled in from the germline J gene. V usage is TRBV2 and J usage is TRBJ1-4, with D possibly being TRBD1 (5 bases). Germline V gene lookup returns CDR1 SNHLY and CDR2 FYNNEI. The CDR3 spans 17 residues. The CDR3 loop is CASSEASGGELGERLFF. The part of the CDR3 DNA that was read is TGTGCCAGCAGTGAAGCCTCGGGGGGGGAGTTGGGAGAAAGA. The whole variable domain, remainder taken from reference TRBV2 and TRBJ1-4, is EPEVTQTPSHQVTQMGQEVILRCVPISNHLYFYWYRQILGQKVEFLVSFYNNEISEKSEIFDDQFSVERPDGSNFTLKIRSTKLEDSAMYFCASSEASGGELGERLFFGSGTQLSVL.

This clone was counted a few times. The DNA ends 3 residues before the CDR3 does, and the rest of the CDR3 is filled in from the germline J gene. This sequence joins TRBV18 and TRBJ1-6, with 7 bases aligning to TRBD1. V shed 3 bases, J shed 10 bases, and the junction held 6 bases outside the gene matches. The CDR3 runs to 14 residues. CDR1 and CDR2 (germline): KGHSH, LQKENI. CDR3 amino acids: CASSPSRGESPLHF. The part of the CDR3 DNA that was read is TGTGCCAGCTCACCCAGCAGGGGGGAATCACCC.

The sample holds many counts of this clone. The read terminates 3 residues before the CDR3 end, so the remaining end is supplied by the germline J gene. This chain joins TRBV6-4 and TRBJ2-2; unclear D gene. This CDR3 has 15 residues. The germline gives CDR1 MRHNA, CDR2 SNTAGT. The germline V and J ends were trimmed by 2 bases and 4 bases, with 11 bases remaining between them. The CDR3 reads CASSDLADSTGELFF. The DNA read from the CDR3 is TGTGCCAGCAGTGACCTGGCAGATTCCACCGGGGAG.

This clone was seen repeatedly, ten times or more. The CDR3 end falls 3 residues outside the read, so it is completed with the germline J gene. V is TRBV5-4 and J is TRBJ1-2; 9 nucleotides align to TRBD1. This CDR3 comprises 15 residues. V was pared by 4 bases and J by 6 bases, with 10 bases of the junction left unmatched. Germline assignment: CDR1 SGHNT and CDR2 YYREEE (reference sequence). The DNA read from the CDR3 is TGTGCCAGCAGCCGCCGACTGACAGGGGGGCATGGC. Its protein product is CASSRRLTGGHG. The entire CDR3 protein is CASSRRLTGGHGYTF.

This clone occurred many times. The read ends 3 residues early relative to the CDR3; the germline J gene fills the gap. The chain carries TRBV28 and TRBJ2-5; 10 nucleotides match TRBD2. The CDR3 loop spans 18 amino acids. Trimming removed 1 base from V and 5 bases from J; junction bases left unmatched: 13. Germline V gene sequence: CDR1 MDHEN, CDR2 SYDVKM. The CDR3 bases that were read are TGTGCCAGCAGTTTATACGCGGTGGCTAGCGGGAGTCCCGAGACC. Translation: CASSLYAVASGSPET. The whole CDR3 sequence is CASSLYAVASGSPETQYF. Full variable domain (remainder filled in from reference TRBV28 and TRBJ2-5): DVKVTQSSRYLVKRTGEKVFLECVQDMDHENMFWYRQDPGLGLRLIYFSYDVKMKEKGDIPEGYSVSREKKERFSLILESASTNQTSMYLCASSLYAVASGSPETQYFGPGTRLLVL.

This clone was counted at least ten times. Sequencing ends 3 residues short of the CDR3 end; the germline J gene provides the rest. The genes are TRBV5-4 and TRBJ2-7; TRBD2 matches 13 bases. Looked up from germline, CDR1 is SGHNT and CDR2 is YYREEE (reference sequence). V was clipped by 4 bases and J by 4 bases; unmatched bases: 5. This CDR3 is built from 15 residues. CDR3 bases read: TGTGCCAGCAGCCCCGGGACTAGCGGGATGTACGAG. Translating gives CASSPGTSGMYE. The CDR3 as a whole reads CASSPGTSGMYEQYF.

This clone was detected many times. Read sequence stops 3 residues before the CDR3 end, and the germline J gene provides the missing end. V usage is TRBV12-3 or TRBV12-4 and J usage is TRBJ2-2, with a weak D call TRBD1 (6 bases). Trimming took off 5 bases at V and 2 bases at J, with 12 bases between the two ends. This CDR3 comprises 15 residues. The sequenced part of the CDR3 DNA is TGTGCCAGCAGTCCAGCGGACAGAAACACCGGGGAG. The encoded protein is CASSPADRNTGE. The full-length CDR3 reads as CASSPADRNTGELFF.

This clone showed up just a few times. The read halts 3 residues ahead of the CDR3 end, with the missing end drawn from the germline J gene. The chain has TRBV10-2 and TRBJ1-6; 7 nucleotides line up with TRBD1. The CDR3 extends over 17 amino acids. Germline lookup yields CDR1 WSHSY and CDR2 SAAADI. Germline trimming cut 2 bases from V and 4 bases from J; bases unmatched to any gene: 8. The CDR3 DNA, read in part, is TGCGCCAGCAGTGAGAGGGTGGAGGGGGCATATAATTCACCC. The encoded protein is CASSERVEGAYNSP. The whole CDR3 reads CASSERVEGAYNSPLHF.

This clone was counted many times. The sequenced fragment ends 3 residues before the CDR3 boundary, so the rest is inferred from the germline J gene. The chain recombines TRBV28 with TRBJ2-6; 7 bases match TRBD2. Germline CDR1 and CDR2: MDHEN and SYDVKM. The CDR3 is 16 amino acids. The J segment lost 2 bases and the V segment lost 2 bases, leaving 3 bases of the junction unmatched. The CDR3 is CASSLRGDPGANVLTF. CDR3 DNA, as far as it was read: TGTGCCAGCAGTTTACGGGGGGACCCTGGGGCCAACGTC.

This clone was picked up many times. The read terminates 3 residues before the CDR3 end, so the remaining end is supplied by the germline J gene. The chain couples TRBV5-1 to TRBJ1-1; 7 nucleotides line up with TRBD1. V lost 0 bases, J lost 7 bases, and 3 bases stayed unmatched. Germline CDR1 and CDR2: SGHRS and YFSETQ. This CDR3 has 13 residues. Incomplete CDR3 DNA: TGCGCCAGCAGCTTGGCGTCAGGGGGTGAA. Its translation is CASSLASGGE. The CDR3 reads in full as CASSLASGGEAFF.

This clone appeared many times. CDR3 bases read: TGCAGTGCTAGGGCCAGGGCCGACTACGAG. Its translation: CSARARADYE. The full CDR3 protein is CSARARADYEQYF. The chain links TRBV20-1 to TRBJ2-7, with a weak D call TRBD1 (5 bases). The read falls 3 residues short of the CDR3 end, and the missing part is taken from the germline J gene. Germline V CDR1 and CDR2: DFQATT, SNEGSKA (reference sequence). V was clipped by 3 bases and J by 3 bases, with 12 bases between them. This CDR3 has 13 amino acids.

This clone was detected many times. The CDR3 goes on 3 residues after the read ends, and that part is filled in from the germline J gene. V gene TRBV7-9 combines with J gene TRBJ1-5; D perhaps matches TRBD1 (6 bases). V lost 2 bases and J 6 bases, leaving 8 bases between the germline ends. Per the germline V gene, CDR1 is SEHNR and CDR2 is FQNEAQ (reference sequence). There are 13 residues in the CDR3. CDR3: CASSLKGGQPQHF. The covered CDR3 bases are TGTGCCAGCAGCTTAAAAGGGGGTCAGCCC.